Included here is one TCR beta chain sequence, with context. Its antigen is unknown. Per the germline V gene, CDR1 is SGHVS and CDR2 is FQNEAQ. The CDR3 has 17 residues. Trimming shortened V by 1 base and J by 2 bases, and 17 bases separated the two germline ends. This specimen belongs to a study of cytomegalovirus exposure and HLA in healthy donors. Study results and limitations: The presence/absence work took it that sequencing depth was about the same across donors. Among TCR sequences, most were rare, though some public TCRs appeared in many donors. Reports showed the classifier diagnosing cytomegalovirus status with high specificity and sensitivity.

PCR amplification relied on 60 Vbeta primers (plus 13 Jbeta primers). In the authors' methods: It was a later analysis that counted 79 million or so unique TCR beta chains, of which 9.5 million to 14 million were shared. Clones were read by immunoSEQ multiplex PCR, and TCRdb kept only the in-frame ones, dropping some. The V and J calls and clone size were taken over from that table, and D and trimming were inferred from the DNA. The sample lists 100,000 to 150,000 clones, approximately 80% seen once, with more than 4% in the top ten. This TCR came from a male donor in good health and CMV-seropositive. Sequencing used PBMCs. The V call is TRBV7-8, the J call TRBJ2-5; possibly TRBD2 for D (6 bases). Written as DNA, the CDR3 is TGTGCCAGCAGCTTAGTCGGCGGGGCTAGCGCACAAGAGACCCAGTACTTC. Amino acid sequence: CASSLVGGASAQETQYF.